What follows are 21 T cell receptor beta chains derived from one specimen sequenced in a study of blood T cell repertoires in COVID-19. TCRdb's copy holds only in-frame clones and misses some; the assay was immunoSEQ multiplex PCR. The table records 180,000 or so clones, about 80% of them present only once. Sequenced sample: PBMCs or T cells enriched from blood (not recorded which). The origin of the receptors is a man in his fifties who had recovered from COVID-19.

This chain connects TRBV28 to TRBJ2-7, with a weak D call TRBD1 (6 bases). CDR1 and CDR2 from the germline V gene are MDHEN and SYDVKM. V was trimmed by 8 bases and J by 1 base, leaving 15 bases between them. CDR3 length equals 14 residues. This chain's CDR3 is CASWGRGFSYEQYF. CDR3 nucleotides: TGTGCCAGCTGGGGCAGGGGTTTTTCCTACGAGCAGTACTTC.

The rearrangement uses TRBV9 and TRBJ2-3, with 7 bases matching TRBD2. V was pared by 0 bases and J by 2 bases, with 9 bases of the junction left unmatched. The CDR3 consists of 17 residues. CDR1 is SGDLS and CDR2 is YYNGEE in the germline V gene. In nucleotides, the CDR3 is TGTGCCAGCAGCGTAGTCTCCGGGGGGATTTACACAGATACGCAGTATTTT. Translated, it gives CASSVVSGGIYTDTQYF.

The rearrangement joins TRBV11-3 to TRBJ2-3; D possibly corresponds to TRBD2 (5 bases). V was trimmed by 5 bases and J by 6 bases, leaving 15 bases between them. The CDR3 sequence is 14 residues long. In germline, CDR1 is SGHNT, CDR2 YENEEA. The CDR3 nucleotides are TGTGCCAGCAGCCCCAGTCGAGGGAAGGATACGCAGTATTTT. Its translation is CASSPSRGKDTQYF.

The V call is TRBV2, the J call TRBJ2-7; a weak D match, TRBD1 (5 bases). CDR3 length: 12 residues. Trimming took off 8 bases at V and 3 bases at J, with 11 bases between the two ends. Per the germline V gene, CDR1 is SNHLY and CDR2 is FYNNEI. CDR3 sequence: CASGETGYEQYF. DNA for the CDR3: TGTGCCAGCGGGGAAACAGGCTACGAGCAGTACTTC.

This clone was observed a single time. This chain joins TRBV6-4 and TRBJ2-1, with a weak D call TRBD2 (5 bases). This CDR3 is 13 amino acids long. Germline V gives CDR1 MRHNA, CDR2 SNTAGT. V dropped 3 bases and J dropped 8 bases, with 11 bases sitting between them. DNA of the CDR3: TGTGCCAGCAGTGATTACAGCGGCCATGAGCAGTTCTTC. It translates to CASSDYSGHEQFF.

The rearrangement links TRBV9 to TRBJ2-4, with D possibly TRBD2 on 6 matching bases. CDR3 size: 15 residues. The V gene lost 0 bases and the J gene lost 9 bases, with 16 bases spanning the gap. CDR1 is SGDLS, CDR2 YYNGEE, per germline. Here the CDR3 DNA reads TGTGCCAGCAGCGTAGGTGGCAGCCGGGGAGGCATTCAGTACTTC. It encodes CASSVGGSRGGIQYF. The full variable domain, completed using reference TRBV9 and TRBJ2-4, is DSGVTQTPKHLITATGQRVTLRCSPRSGDLSVYWYQQSLDQGLQFLIQYYNGEERAKGNILERFSAQQFPDLHSELNLSSLELGDSALYFCASSVGGSRGGIQYFGAGTRLSVL.

The rearrangement joins TRBV6-5 to TRBJ1-1; 8 positions agree with TRBD1. The V gene end was trimmed by 5 bases and the J gene end by 2 bases; junction bases not matched to a gene: 7. Germline V gene sequence: CDR1 MNHEY, CDR2 SVGAGI. The CDR3 has 15 residues. In DNA, the CDR3 is TGTGCCAGCAGTCGCCGGACAGGGCGCAACACTGAAGCTTTCTTT. Translation: CASSRRTGRNTEAFF.

This clone was detected only once. The rearrangement uses TRBV7-9 and TRBJ2-1; 8 bases are a match to TRBD2. The germline CDR1 and CDR2 sequences are SEHNR and FQNEAQ (reference sequence). V dropped 2 bases and J dropped 0; count of bases not matched to a gene: 6. CDR3 length equals 17 residues. The CDR3, as DNA: TGTGCCAGCAGCTTATCAACTAGCGGAAGCTCCTACAATGAGCAGTTCTTC. This encodes CASSLSTSGSSYNEQFF. Using reference TRBV7-9 and TRBJ2-1 for the parts outside the CDR3, the full variable domain is DTGVSQNPRHKITKRGQNVTFRCDPISEHNRLYWYRQTLGQGPEFLTYFQNEAQLEKSRLLSDRFSAERPKGSFSTLEIQRTEQGDSAMYLCASSLSTSGSSYNEQFFGPGTRLTVL.

The rearrangement joins TRBV4-1 to TRBJ2-7; 8 bases map to TRBD2. Germline V gene sequence: CDR1 MGHRA, CDR2 YSYEKL. V lost 1 base to trimming and J lost 1 base; unmatched junction nucleotides: 3. The CDR3 totals 15 residues. For the CDR3, the DNA is TGCGCCAGCAGCCAAGGACTAGCGCGATCCTACGAGCAGTACTTC. It specifies CASSQGLARSYEQYF.

The chain carries TRBV6-5 and TRBJ2-3; possibly TRBD1 for D (5 bases). Germline V lookup: CDR1 MNHEY, CDR2 SVGAGI. V lost 6 bases, J lost 2 bases, and 15 bases lay in between. The CDR3 covers 15 residues. CDR3 in amino acids: CASRQAGPFTDTQYF. CDR3 sequence (DNA): TGTGCCAGCAGACAGGCAGGGCCTTTCACAGATACGCAGTATTTT.

This sequence joins TRBV6-7 and TRBJ2-1, with D perhaps TRBD2 (5 bases). TRBV6-7 is an open reading frame whose function is uncertain. The V and J ends lost 5 bases and 10 bases respectively, with 21 bases between them. This CDR3 comprises 15 residues. CDR3: CASSGWTDGVREQFF. CDR3 DNA sequence: TGTGCCAGCAGTGGCTGGACGGACGGGGTTAGGGAGCAGTTCTTC.

The V gene is TRBV28, the J gene TRBJ2-7; a weak D match, TRBD1 (7 bases). Germline V gene lookup returns CDR1 MDHEN and CDR2 SYDVKM. This CDR3 has 13 amino acids. V shed 6 bases and J shed 8 bases, with 17 bases lying between them. CDR3 in DNA: TGTGCCAGCAGCGGGGGACAGATACCGAAGCAGTACTTC. This codes for CASSGGQIPKQYF.

The genes are TRBV28 and TRBJ2-4; 9 nucleotides match TRBD1. Germline V gene sequence: CDR1 MDHEN, CDR2 SYDVKM. The CDR3 spans 15 residues. J lost 15 bases, V lost 1 base, and 13 bases had no gene match. CDR3 sequence: CASSLYGGQGDRGYF. CDR3 in DNA: TGTGCCAGCAGTTTATATGGGGGACAGGGAGATCGGGGGTACTTC.

This clone appeared once. V usage is TRBV4-1 and J usage is TRBJ1-3, with D hard to call. CDR1 is MGHRA and CDR2 is YSYEKL in the germline V gene. The CDR3 has 16 residues. Trimming removed 4 bases at V and 8 bases at J, with 21 bases between. CDR3 protein: CASSRLLFDCLYTIYF. DNA for the CDR3: TGCGCCAGCAGCCGCCTCTTGTTCGACTGCCTATACACCATATATTTT.

The chain employs TRBV9 and TRBJ1-6; TRBD1 agrees at 10 bases. CDR1 SGDLS and CDR2 YYNGEE come from the germline V gene. The CDR3 totals 17 residues. The V segment lost 3 bases and the J segment 7 bases; nucleotides outside the gene matches: 10. CDR3 loop: CASSAPPGTGENSPLHF. CDR3 nucleotides: TGTGCCAGCAGCGCTCCACCGGGGACAGGGGAGAATTCACCCCTCCACTTT.

This clone was seen only once. J is TRBJ1-6 and V is TRBV28; no clear D gene. The V end lost 9 bases, the J end lost 10 bases, and 16 bases lay between the germline ends. Germline V gene lookup returns CDR1 MDHEN and CDR2 SYDVKM. The CDR3 length is 13 residues. The CDR3 nucleotides read TGTGCCAGTCTACGGGTAGGAGACTCACCCCTCCACTTT. It encodes CASLRVGDSPLHF. The variable domain in full, with the rest retrieved from reference TRBV28 and TRBJ1-6, is DVKVTQSSRYLVKRTGEKVFLECVQDMDHENMFWYRQDPGLGLRLIYFSYDVKMKEKGDIPEGYSVSREKKERFSLILESASTNQTSMYLCASLRVGDSPLHFGNGTRLTVT.

This clone has more than one count but fewer than ten. The chain links TRBV5-6 to TRBJ2-3; TRBD1 might be the D (7 bases). Trimming took off 3 bases at V and 10 bases at J, with 9 bases between the two ends. Looked up from germline, CDR1 is SGHDT and CDR2 is YYEEEE. This CDR3 spans 11 amino acids. The chain's CDR3 is CASSSGGPQYF. The CDR3 DNA reads TGTGCCAGCAGCTCAGGGGGGCCGCAGTATTTT. Complete variable domain (other parts from reference TRBV5-6 and TRBJ2-3): DAGVTQSPTHLIKTRGQQVTLRCSPKSGHDTVSWYQQALGQGPQFIFQYYEEEERQRGNFPDRFSGHQFPNYSSELNVNALLLGDSALYLCASSSGGPQYFGPGTRLTVL.

This sequence joins TRBV28 and TRBJ1-5; unclear D gene. Looked up from germline, CDR1 is MDHEN and CDR2 is SYDVKM. The V and J ends lost 7 bases and 7 bases respectively, with 23 bases between them. This CDR3 spans 16 amino acids. The CDR3 DNA is TGTGCCAGCATAGAGGCATTATATCGAGAATTGCAGCCCCAGCATTTT. It specifies CASIEALYRELQPQHF.

V usage is TRBV5-1 and J usage is TRBJ2-1; no clear D. The CDR3 is made up of 15 amino acids. Per the germline V gene, CDR1 is SGHRS and CDR2 is YFSETQ. V lost 0 bases, J lost 7 bases, and 14 bases lay in between. CDR3 sequence: CASSLEPLKLNEQFF. The CDR3 coding sequence is TGCGCCAGCAGCTTGGAGCCATTAAAATTGAATGAGCAGTTCTTC.

The CDR3 DNA reads TGTGCCAGCAGCCAGGGTGTAACAGATACGCAGTATTTT. Translation gives CASSQGVTDTQYF. This chain joins TRBV12-3 or TRBV12-4 and TRBJ2-3; D may be TRBD1 (5 bases). V lost 6 bases, J lost 3 bases, and 10 bases lay in between. CDR3 size: 13 residues.

V gene TRBV4-1 combines with J gene TRBJ2-7; TRBD1 might be the D (5 bases). CDR1 MGHRA and CDR2 YSYEKL come from the germline V gene. Deletions cut 5 bases from V and 6 bases from J, with 17 bases between. The CDR3 is 14 amino acids. Here the CDR3 reads CASSATSGFLEQYF. The CDR3 coding sequence is TGCGCCAGCAGCGCGACCTCAGGGTTTCTCGAGCAGTACTTC.